Each of the 32 T cell receptor beta chains below was sequenced from the same sample in a study of T cell clonality in common variable immunodeficiency. Findings of the study overall: In common variable immunodeficiency, TCR beta chains reportedly carried fewer deletions and N-nucleotide insertions.

TCRdb keeps only in-frame clones here, not all; method: immunoSEQ multiplex PCR. There are 30,000 to 40,000 clones in the sample, none observed a single time. For these receptors, no antigen is known. The sequenced sample consisted of peripheral blood mononuclear cells. These receptors all stem from a human donor with common variable immunodeficiency.

This clone has ten or more counts. The CDR3 goes on 3 residues after the read ends, and that part is filled in from the germline J gene. The chain employs TRBV6-2 or TRBV6-3 and TRBJ2-3; a possible D gene is TRBD2 (7 bases). The CDR3 is made up of 15 amino acids. V was cut by 6 bases and J by 3 bases, with 16 bases left in between. Looked up from germline, CDR1 is MNHEY and CDR2 is SVGEGT. The CDR3 bases that were read are TGTGCCAGCAGCGAATCGGGGGGCCGGACAGATACG. This encodes CASSESGGRTDT. The whole CDR3 protein is CASSESGGRTDTQYF.

This clone was seen repeatedly, ten times or more. The read terminates 3 residues ahead of where the CDR3 ends, so the germline J gene completes it. The V gene is TRBV2, the J gene TRBJ2-4; maybe TRBD1 (5 bases). Between the trimmed V and J ends, which lost 1 base and 1 base, there was a span of 20 bases. This CDR3 region has 19 residues. The V gene's germline CDR1 is SNHLY and CDR2 FYNNEI. CDR3 residues: CASSEVGYWLPGAKNIQYF. The CDR3 DNA, read in part, is TGTGCCAGCAGTGAAGTAGGGTACTGGCTCCCAGGGGCCAAAAACATT.

This clone was observed many times. With the read ending 3 residues before the CDR3 end, the germline J gene is used to fill in that end. The chain is built from TRBV19 and TRBJ1-1; a possible D gene is TRBD1 (5 bases). V was trimmed by 5 bases and J by 1 base, leaving 11 bases between them. Germline V gene data show CDR1 as LNHDA and CDR2 as SQIVND (reference sequence). The CDR3 is 14 amino acids. The DNA read from the CDR3 is TGTGCCAGTAGTTTTCAGGGAGGGAACACTGAA. Translating it yields CASSFQGGNTE. The CDR3 as a whole reads CASSFQGGNTEAFF.

A few counts support this clone. The observed sequence ends 3 residues before the CDR3 terminus, with the missing tail filled in from the germline J gene. The chain joins TRBV2 to TRBJ2-3, with 11 bases lining up with TRBD2. Germline V gene data show CDR1 as SNHLY and CDR2 as FYNNEI. Trimming cost V 5 bases and J 4 bases; bases outside gene matches: 5. This CDR3 region has 15 residues. Partial CDR3 DNA: TGTGCCAGCAGTTTTAGCGGGGGGGCCGCAGATACG. Protein: CASSFSGGAADT. The entire CDR3 protein is CASSFSGGAADTQYF.

This clone was seen a few times. CDR3 loop: CASSRDSSTEAFF. The CDR3 DNA, read in part, is TGTGCCAGCAGCCGGGACAGTTCCACTGAA. This chain connects TRBV7-3 to TRBJ1-1, with 7 bases fitting TRBD1. The read is 3 residues too short to cover the CDR3 end, so that end is filled in from the germline J gene. The CDR3 extends over 13 amino acids. Germline CDR1 SGHTA, CDR2 FQGTGA. V lost 5 bases and J lost 4; bases outside the gene matches: 4.

Ten or more counts support this clone. The CDR3 end is not reached by the read, which stops 3 residues before it; the germline J gene fills it in. This rearrangement joins TRBV30 to TRBJ1-4, with a possible D match to TRBD1 (5 bases). V dropped 1 base and J dropped 4 bases, with 10 bases sitting between them. CDR1 is GTSNPN, CDR2 SVGIG, per germline (reference sequence). The CDR3 is 14 amino acids. CDR3 DNA (partial): TGTGCCTGGAGTGGACCAGGGATTAATGAAAAA. It encodes CAWSGPGINEK. The entire CDR3 protein reads CAWSGPGINEKLFF.

A remark on this clone: The read ends 3 residues shy of where the CDR3 ends; the end is completed using the germline J gene. The chain joins TRBV6-2 or TRBV6-3 to TRBJ1-2; TRBD1 is a possible D gene (6 bases). The V end lost 0 bases, the J end lost 3 bases, and 11 bases lay between the germline ends. CDR3 length: 15 amino acids. Germline V gene data show CDR1 as MNHEY and CDR2 as SVGEGT. CDR3 protein: CASSYSRGGDYGYTF. The sequenced CDR3 bases are TGTGCCAGCAGTTACTCTCGAGGGGGTGACTATGGC.

This clone was detected only a few times. This CDR3 reads CASSDSRGGSYEQYF. Incomplete CDR3 DNA: TGCGCCAGCAGTGACTCCAGGGGAGGGTCCTACGAG. The chain has TRBV10-1 and TRBJ2-7; TRBD2 might be the D (7 bases). The CDR3 end lies 3 residues beyond the end of the read and is filled in from the germline J gene. The V gene lost 3 bases and the J gene lost 1 base, with 13 bases spanning the gap. Germline loops: CDR1 WNHNN, CDR2 SYGVQD (reference sequence). This CDR3 contains 15 residues.

This clone was seen a handful of times. The DNA ends 3 residues before the CDR3 does, and the rest of the CDR3 is filled in from the germline J gene. The chain links TRBV7-9 to TRBJ1-1, with 8 nucleotides matching TRBD1. CDR3 length equals 15 residues. Germline V CDR1 and CDR2: SEHNR, FQNEAQ (reference sequence). V shed 5 bases and J 1 base; nucleotides not matched to a gene: 6. CDR3 DNA, as far as it was read: TGTGCCAGCAGCCGACAGGGGCTTGGGAACACTGAA. Translating it yields CASSRQGLGNTE. The entire CDR3 reads CASSRQGLGNTEAFF.

A word on this clone: The CDR3 end lies 3 residues beyond the end of the read and is filled in from the germline J gene. The V gene is TRBV7-2, the J gene TRBJ2-7, with D maybe TRBD2 (5 bases). The CDR3 runs 15 residues. V was clipped by 1 base and J by 2 bases, with 12 bases between them. Germline assignment: CDR1 SGHTA and CDR2 FQGNSA. The CDR3 spells CASSLGLTGTYEQYF. The part of the CDR3 DNA that was read is TGTGCCAGCAGCTTAGGACTTACGGGGACCTACGAG.

With regard to this clone: The read terminates 3 residues ahead of where the CDR3 ends, so the germline J gene completes it. The chain links TRBV6-1 to TRBJ1-1, with D uncertain. Germline CDR1 and CDR2: MNHNS and SASEGT. The CDR3 loop spans 13 amino acids. V lost 0 bases and J lost 5, with 7 bases in between. This CDR3 reads CASSEAGGTEAFF. CDR3 bases read: TGTGCCAGCAGTGAAGCCGGAGGGACTGAA.

Regarding this clone: This CDR3 is also generated by other DNA sequences in the sample. The CDR3 loop is CASKGDRPYGYTF. Incomplete CDR3 DNA: TGTGCCAGTAAGGGGGACAGACCGTATGGC. The chain couples TRBV19 to TRBJ1-2, with 7 bases lining up with TRBD1. The CDR3 end lies 3 residues beyond the end of the read and is filled in from the germline J gene. This CDR3 comprises 13 residues. CDR1 and CDR2 from the germline V gene are LNHDA and SQIVND (reference sequence). J was trimmed by 5 bases and V by 7 bases; bases with no gene match: 7.

This clone came up a few times. The sequenced fragment ends 3 residues before the CDR3 boundary, so the rest is inferred from the germline J gene. The chain joins TRBV7-3 to TRBJ1-2, with TRBD1 matching 10 bases. The CDR3 totals 13 residues. V shed 4 bases and J 6 bases; nucleotides not matched to a gene: 2. Germline V gene sequence: CDR1 SGHTA, CDR2 FQGTGA. This chain's CDR3 is CASSSGQGNGYTF. Partial CDR3 DNA: TGTGCCAGCAGCTCGGGACAGGGGAATGGC.

Points on this clone: Sequencing ends 3 residues short of the CDR3 end; the germline J gene provides the rest. This rearrangement joins TRBV2 to TRBJ2-7; TRBD2 matches at 7 bases. The CDR3 is 12 amino acids. V gave up 6 bases and J gave up 6 bases; unmatched junction bases: 5. The germline gives CDR1 SNHLY, CDR2 FYNNEI. The CDR3 bases that were read are TGTGCCAGCAGGGGGGGGTCAGGCGAG. Its protein is CASRGGSGE. The whole CDR3 protein reads CASRGGSGEQYF. Supplemented by reference TRBV2 and TRBJ2-7, the full variable domain reads EPEVTQTPSHQVTQMGQEVILRCVPISNHLYFYWYRQILGQKVEFLVSFYNNEISEKSEIFDDQFSVERPDGSNFTLKIRSTKLEDSAMYFCASRGGSGEQYFGPGTRLTVT.

In this sample, this clone turned up many times. The read ends 3 residues early relative to the CDR3; the germline J gene fills the gap. J is TRBJ2-5 and V is TRBV20-1, with TRBD2 matching over 11 bases. V trimming: 1 base; J trimming: 7 bases; junction bases outside the gene matches: 8. The germline V gene has CDR1 DFQATT and CDR2 SNEGSKA (reference sequence). The CDR3 extends over 15 amino acids. CDR3 sequence: CSARGAAGLAGTQYF. The CDR3 bases that were read are TGCAGTGCTAGAGGCGCAGCTGGACTAGCGGGGACC.

As concerns this clone: The DNA ends 3 residues before the CDR3 does, and the rest of the CDR3 is filled in from the germline J gene. The gene calls are TRBV30 and TRBJ2-7; TRBD1 agrees at 9 bases. J lost 3 bases, V lost 2 bases, and 8 bases had no gene match. Germline V gene sequence: CDR1 GTSNPN, CDR2 SVGIG (reference sequence). The CDR3 runs 15 residues. The chain's CDR3 is CAWSPGQGGIYEQYF. The sequenced part of the CDR3 DNA is TGTGCCTGGAGTCCGGGACAGGGAGGGATCTACGAG.

In its sample, this clone was seen many times. The read is 3 residues too short to cover the CDR3 end, so that end is filled in from the germline J gene. V and J are TRBV12-3 or TRBV12-4 and TRBJ1-1; TRBD1 is a possible D gene (5 bases). The CDR3 has 13 amino acids. The V end was cut by 5 bases, the J end by 0 bases, with 7 bases between. The CDR3 DNA, read in part, is TGTGCCAGCAGTCAGGGTTTGAACACTGAA. Translated: CASSQGLNTE. The full CDR3 sequence reads CASSQGLNTEAFF.

This clone has only a few counts. The read terminates 3 residues ahead of where the CDR3 ends, so the germline J gene completes it. The V gene is TRBV2, the J gene TRBJ1-1, with TRBD1 matching over 8 bases. CDR1 and CDR2 from the germline V gene are SNHLY and FYNNEI. This CDR3 spans 14 amino acids. The junction had 4 bases not matched to a gene; V was cut back by 2 bases and J by 5 bases. CDR3 in amino acids: CASSEQTGGTEAFF. The sequenced CDR3 bases are TGTGCCAGCAGTGAACAAACAGGGGGAACTGAA. Supplemented by reference TRBV2 and TRBJ1-1, the full variable domain reads EPEVTQTPSHQVTQMGQEVILRCVPISNHLYFYWYRQILGQKVEFLVSFYNNEISEKSEIFDDQFSVERPDGSNFTLKIRSTKLEDSAMYFCASSEQTGGTEAFFGQGTRLTVV.

In this sample, this clone turned up many times. The DNA ends 3 residues before the CDR3 does, and the rest of the CDR3 is filled in from the germline J gene. The V and J genes are TRBV20-1 and TRBJ2-5; TRBD2 agrees at 14 bases. This CDR3 is built from 15 residues. Trimming took 5 bases from V and 0 from J; bases not matched to a gene: 2. Per the germline V gene, CDR1 is DFQATT and CDR2 is SNEGSKA (reference sequence). The CDR3 is CSAGGLAGDQETQYF. CDR3 DNA (partial): TGCAGTGCTGGGGGACTAGCGGGGGACCAAGAGACC.

This clone appeared a few times. The CDR3 reads CASSYLNPRSYNSPLHF. Partial CDR3 DNA: TGTGCCAGCAGTTACCTTAATCCTCGCTCCTATAATTCACCC. The chain has TRBV6-2 or TRBV6-3 and TRBJ1-6, with D hard to call. The CDR3 extends 3 residues past the end of the read, so its final part is completed from the germline J gene. CDR3 length: 17 residues. In germline, CDR1 is MNHEY, CDR2 SVGEGT. Trimming pared 2 bases from V and 0 bases from J, leaving 11 bases between.

With regard to this clone: The observed sequence ends 3 residues before the CDR3 terminus, with the missing tail filled in from the germline J gene. The chain carries TRBV5-1 and TRBJ2-7; 9 nucleotides align to TRBD2. This CDR3 contains 15 residues. Trimming cost V 1 base and J 2 bases; bases outside gene matches: 4. Germline V gives CDR1 SGHRS, CDR2 YFSETQ. The CDR3 loop is CASSLSGGPPYEQYF. CDR3 DNA (partial): TGCGCCAGCAGCTTGAGCGGGGGGCCTCCCTACGAG.

For this clone: Read coverage stops 3 residues before the CDR3 terminus; the germline J gene supplies the remainder. The chain is built from TRBV2 and TRBJ2-7, with D perhaps matching TRBD1 (5 bases). Germline V CDR1 and CDR2: SNHLY, FYNNEI. The length of the CDR3 is 16 residues. Trimming pared 9 bases from V and 1 base from J, leaving 22 bases between. The DNA read from the CDR3 is TGTGCCAGTCAAGGGGAAAGGGGAAAATCATCCTACGAG. It is translated as CASQGERGKSSYE. The full CDR3 is CASQGERGKSSYEQYF. Variable domain in full (rest from reference TRBV2 and TRBJ2-7): EPEVTQTPSHQVTQMGQEVILRCVPISNHLYFYWYRQILGQKVEFLVSFYNNEISEKSEIFDDQFSVERPDGSNFTLKIRSTKLEDSAMYFCASQGERGKSSYEQYFGPGTRLTVT.

This chain's CDR3 is CASRRTGYTYGYTF. The CDR3 bases that were read are TGTGCCAGTAGGCGGACAGGGTATACCTATGGC. The chain links TRBV19 to TRBJ1-2; 8 nucleotides align to TRBD1. The read falls 3 residues short of the CDR3 end, and the missing part is taken from the germline J gene. Germline V lookup: CDR1 LNHDA, CDR2 SQIVND (reference sequence). With 6 bases clipped from V and 4 bases from J, the junction kept 7 bases outside the gene matches. The CDR3 length is 14 residues.

This clone has at least ten counts. The CDR3 end lies 3 residues beyond the end of the read and is filled in from the germline J gene. This sequence joins TRBV11-2 and TRBJ2-3; perhaps TRBD1 as D (5 bases). The germline V and J ends were trimmed by 1 base and 1 base, with 9 bases remaining between them. CDR3 length: 15 residues. Germline V lookup: CDR1 SGHAT, CDR2 FQNNGV. The CDR3 loop reads CASSLVGARTDTQYF. CDR3 DNA, as far as it was read: TGTGCCAGCAGCTTAGTTGGGGCACGCACAGATACG.

About this clone: The CDR3 end falls 3 residues outside the read, so it is completed with the germline J gene. J is TRBJ1-1 and V is TRBV7-3, with 7 bases matching TRBD1. V dropped 4 bases and J dropped 0; count of bases not matched to a gene: 2. The CDR3 is 14 amino acids. Looked up from germline, CDR1 is SGHTA and CDR2 is FQGTGA. CDR3 sequence reads: CASSSDRLNTEAFF. CDR3 bases read: TGTGCCAGCAGCTCGGACAGGCTGAACACTGAA.

This clone has at least ten counts. The sequence runs out 3 residues before the end of the CDR3; the remainder is reconstructed from the germline J gene. The V and J genes are TRBV6-1 and TRBJ1-1; tentative D call: TRBD1 (5 bases). From germline, CDR1 is MNHNS and CDR2 SASEGT. This CDR3 has 16 residues. V was trimmed by 2 bases and J by 5 bases, leaving 18 bases between them. The covered CDR3 bases are TGTGCCAGCAGTGAACCAGGGAATGGAGGCCGGACTGAA. Translating gives CASSEPGNGGRTE. The whole CDR3 sequence is CASSEPGNGGRTEAFF.

In its sample, this clone was seen many times. The read falls 3 residues short of the CDR3 end, and the missing part is taken from the germline J gene. V usage is TRBV29-1 and J usage is TRBJ2-1, with D tentatively TRBD1 (6 bases). Trimming pared 3 bases from V and 1 base from J, leaving 7 bases between. This CDR3 has 13 residues. CDR1 and CDR2 from the germline V gene are SQVTM and ANQGSEA. Here the CDR3 reads CSVEQGSYNEQFF. Partial CDR3 DNA: TGCAGCGTTGAGCAGGGGTCCTACAATGAG.

About this clone: The read comes to an end 3 residues before the CDR3 does, leaving the germline J gene to fill in the end. This chain uses TRBV30 with TRBJ1-5; maybe TRBD1 (5 bases). Germline lookup yields CDR1 GTSNPN and CDR2 SVGIG (reference sequence). V lost 2 bases and J 4 bases, leaving 15 bases between the germline ends. The CDR3 loop spans 15 amino acids. This CDR3 reads CAWSREGTANQPQHF. The part of the CDR3 DNA that was read is TGTGCCTGGAGTCGGGAAGGGACTGCTAATCAGCCC.

The sample holds many counts of this clone. With the read ending 3 residues before the CDR3 end, the germline J gene is used to fill in that end. The V gene is TRBV18, the J gene TRBJ1-5, with D possibly matching TRBD1 (5 bases). The CDR3 totals 12 residues. V shed 6 bases and J shed 7 bases, with 10 bases lying between them. Germline CDR1 and CDR2: KGHSH and LQKENI. CDR3 loop: CASSQGDQPQHF. The sequenced part of the CDR3 DNA is TGTGCCAGCTCTCAGGGAGACCAGCCC.

A note on this clone: The CDR3 end falls 3 residues outside the read, so it is completed with the germline J gene. This chain uses TRBV6-1 with TRBJ2-7, with D possibly matching TRBD1 (6 bases). CDR1 and CDR2 (germline): MNHNS, SASEGT. The CDR3 runs to 15 residues. V lost 3 bases and J 3 bases, leaving 15 bases between the germline ends. CDR3 residues: CASSDPGHLFYEQYF. The sequenced part of the CDR3 DNA is TGTGCCAGCAGTGACCCGGGACACCTATTCTACGAG.

This clone was counted only a few times. Sequencing ends 3 residues short of the CDR3 end; the germline J gene provides the rest. The chain joins TRBV7-9 to TRBJ2-3; TRBD2 matches at 11 bases. The germline gives CDR1 SEHNR, CDR2 FQNEAQ (reference sequence). V was clipped by 5 bases and J by 2 bases; unmatched bases: 3. The CDR3 is 15 amino acids. The DNA read from the CDR3 is TGTGCCAGCAGCCCGACTAGCGGGGACACAGATACG. Translation: CASSPTSGDTDT. The full CDR3 protein reads CASSPTSGDTDTQYF.

This clone was detected ten times or more. Sequencing ends 3 residues short of the CDR3 end; the germline J gene provides the rest. This rearrangement joins TRBV5-1 to TRBJ2-5, with TRBD1 matching over 9 bases. V trimming: 3 bases; J trimming: 4 bases; junction bases outside the gene matches: 7. The CDR3 runs to 15 residues. Germline CDR1 reads SGHRS; CDR2 reads YFSETQ. Incomplete CDR3 DNA: TGCGCCAGCAGCTCAACCGGGACAGGGCTAGAGACC. Encoded protein: CASSSTGTGLET. The whole CDR3 protein reads CASSSTGTGLETQYF.